This T cell receptor (beta chain) was observed in a study of CD8+CD57+ T cells in acquired aplastic anemia. Whole-study context: Sorted CD4+ and CD8+ cell DNA averaged 3.2 ug.

In germline, CDR1 is SGHTA, CDR2 FQGNSA. The CDR3 is 15 amino acids. V lost 0 bases and J lost 9; bases outside the gene matches: 10. General study results and limits: CD8+ Simpson's diversity did not differ significantly between patients and controls.

Genomic DNA, the template, was used for profiling of the TCR beta VDJ and CDR3. TCRdb independently ran MiXCR on the reads; one entry per CDR3 protein. Of under 350,000 distinct CDR3 sequences listed, 56% are singletons. Points on this clonotype: Its specificity is not known.

The rearrangement joins TRBV7-2 to TRBJ2-5, with TRBD2 matching 7 bases. The TCR originated in a human donor with severe aplastic anemia or a healthy control (not recorded which). Sequences were obtained from sorted CD4+, CD8+, or CD8+CD57+ T cells (not recorded which) from PBMCs. CDR3 nucleotides: TGTGCCAGCAGCTTAGCGGCAGGCGGGAGTCAGCCCCAGTACTTC. Translating it yields CASSLAAGGSQPQYF.